A selection of T cell receptor beta chains follows, all from one sample in a study of shared clonotypes between healthy human individuals. Produced via immunoSEQ multiplex PCR; TCRdb's table is partial and in-frame only. The sample records approximately 2.3 million clones, over 85% being singletons. The sequencing sample was made of naive CD4+ T cells from PBMCs. Receptor source: a man between 18 and 35 years old in good health. Some clones in this sample may be carry-over from other donors' samples. CDR3s include the opening cysteine and the closing phenylalanine or tryptophan. The D gene is left open where the match is weak. Clone size is stated in some rows and not others, as once, few, many or a class when expanded.

j_call,clone_size,d_call,v_call,cdr3_aa,cdr3_nt
TRBJ2-3,NA,TRBD2,TRBV5-6,CASSSGTSGVVAQYF,TGTGCCAGCAGCTCGGGGACTAGCGGGGTGGTGGCGCAGTATTTT
TRBJ2-5,NA,NA,TRBV7-7,CASSSGGGSVVTQYF,TGTGCCAGCAGCTCAGGGGGGGGGAGCGTGGTGACCCAGTACTTC
TRBJ2-2,once,NA,TRBV19,CASSIAPLTGELFF,TGTGCCAGTAGTATAGCGCCGCTCACCGGGGAGCTGTTTTTT
TRBJ2-2,NA,NA,TRBV7-3,CASSLSGTGELFF,TGTGCCAGCAGCTTATCGGGTACCGGGGAGCTGTTTTTT
TRBJ2-1,NA,NA,TRBV6-5,CASSTLGGYNEQFF,TGTGCCAGCAGTACCCTTGGGGGATACAATGAGCAGTTCTTC
TRBJ1-3,NA,NA,TRBV5-1,CASSLGQVSSGNTIYF,TGCGCCAGCAGCTTGGGGCAGGTTAGCTCTGGAAACACCATATATTTT
TRBJ1-1,NA,NA,TRBV18,CASSPPGSTEAFF,TGTGCCAGCTCACCACCGGGCTCAACTGAAGCTTTCTTT
TRBJ2-7,NA,TRBD2,TRBV5-1,CASSQTSGRSYEQYF,TGCGCCAGCAGCCAGACTAGCGGGAGATCTTACGAGCAGTACTTC
TRBJ1-5,NA,NA,TRBV7-2,CASSLSSGMSNQPQHF,TGTGCCAGCAGCTTATCGTCAGGGATGAGCAATCAGCCCCAGCATTTT
TRBJ2-5,NA,NA,TRBV9,CASSVDVQETQYF,TGTGCCAGCAGCGTAGATGTCCAAGAGACCCAGTACTTC
TRBJ2-7,NA,NA,TRBV6-1,CASSLRDGYEQYF,TGTGCCAGCAGCCTCCGGGACGGCTACGAGCAGTACTTC
TRBJ1-2,NA,NA,TRBV30,CAWSVQPDYGYTF,TGTGCCTGGAGTGTACAGCCGGATTATGGCTACACCTTC
TRBJ2-3,NA,NA,TRBV5-6,CASSPLLGPADTQYF,TGTGCCAGCAGCCCCCTTCTTGGTCCCGCAGATACGCAGTATTTT
TRBJ2-3,NA,NA,TRBV7-9,CASSLWSGGARITDTQYF,TGTGCCAGCAGCTTATGGAGTGGCGGGGCGCGGATCACAGATACGCAGTATTTT
TRBJ2-3,NA,TRBD2,TRBV28,CASSPRAGRDLELQYF,TGTGCCAGCAGTCCCCGGGCAGGGAGGGACCTCGAGCTTCAGTATTTT
TRBJ1-2,NA,NA,TRBV28,CASSFSNGVGTF,TGTGCCAGCAGTTTTAGTAATGGGGTCGGCACCTTC
TRBJ2-2,NA,TRBD1,TRBV25-1,CASTDRVDYTGELFF,TGTGCCAGCACAGACAGGGTAGATTACACCGGGGAGCTGTTTTTT
TRBJ1-5,NA,NA,TRBV2,CASSVVGGLVQPQHF,TGTGCCAGCAGTGTTGTAGGGGGACTGGTTCAGCCCCAGCATTTT
TRBJ2-3,few,TRBD2,TRBV5-1,CASSLAGGPADTQYF,TGCGCCAGCAGCTTGGCGGGAGGGCCCGCAGATACGCAGTATTTT
TRBJ2-2,NA,TRBD2,TRBV28,CASRHGLAGADGELFF,TGTGCCAGCAGGCACGGACTAGCGGGAGCTGACGGGGAGCTGTTTTTT
TRBJ1-3,NA,NA,TRBV5-1,CASSLFVVGSGNTIYF,TGCGCCAGCAGCTTGTTTGTGGTCGGCTCTGGAAACACCATATATTTT
TRBJ1-1,NA,NA,TRBV7-2,CASSYLQSMNTEAFF,TGTGCCAGCAGCTACCTACAGAGCATGAACACTGAAGCTTTCTTT
TRBJ1-3,NA,NA,TRBV6-6,CASMDFSGNTIYF,TGTGCCAGCATGGATTTCTCTGGAAACACCATATATTTT
TRBJ2-5,NA,NA,TRBV18,CASSPPSEETQYF,TGTGCCAGCTCACCACCCTCTGAGGAGACCCAGTACTTC
TRBJ2-1,NA,TRBD1,TRBV6-5,CASRADRGSYNEQFF,TGTGCCAGCAGGGCGGACAGGGGGTCCTACAATGAGCAGTTCTTC
TRBJ2-1,NA,NA,TRBV7-7,CASSLNRERGNEQFF,TGTGCCAGCAGCTTAAATCGGGAGAGAGGGAATGAGCAGTTCTTC
TRBJ2-4,NA,NA,TRBV11-2,CASSPSWAKNIQYF,TGTGCCAGCAGCCCATCTTGGGCCAAAAACATTCAGTACTTC
TRBJ2-7,NA,NA,TRBV30,CAWSAPSSYEQYF,TGTGCCTGGAGTGCCCCTTCGTCCTACGAGCAGTACTTC